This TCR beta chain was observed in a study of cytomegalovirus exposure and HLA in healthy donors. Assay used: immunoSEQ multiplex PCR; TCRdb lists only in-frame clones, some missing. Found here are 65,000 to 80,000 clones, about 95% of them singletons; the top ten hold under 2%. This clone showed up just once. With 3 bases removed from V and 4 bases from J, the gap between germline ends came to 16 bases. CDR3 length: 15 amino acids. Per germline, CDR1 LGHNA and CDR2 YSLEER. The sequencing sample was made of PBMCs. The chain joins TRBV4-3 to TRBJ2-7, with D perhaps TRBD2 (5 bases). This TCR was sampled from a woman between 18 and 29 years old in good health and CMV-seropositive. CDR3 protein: CASSQSGSSEYEQYF. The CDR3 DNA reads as TGCGCCAGCAGCCAGAGCGGATCTTCGGAATACGAGCAGTACTTC.